What follows describes a single T cell receptor (beta chain). As yet, its antigen is unknown. This entry belongs to a study of CXCR3-negative and CXCR3-positive naive CD8 T cells. Study-level results: Naive cells that were CXCR3-positive had more hydrophobic TRB CDR3s (compared with CXCR3-negative naive cells).

The CDR3 extends over 16 amino acids. The V gene's germline CDR1 is SGHAT and CDR2 FQNNGV. cDNA libraries for TRB were generated by 5' RACE incorporating UMI labels. TCRdb reworked the 5' RACE reads into one entry per CDR3 protein, no DNA. The listing contains 50,000 or so distinct CDR3 sequences. The specimen was naive CXCR3+ CD8+ T cells from blood. Subset defined: CD45RO-CCR7+CD27+CD95- naive CD8+ T cells expressing CXCR3 (TNR3+). This clonotype originated in a human donor in good health. Some clones in this sample may be carry-over from other donors' samples. The chain has TRBV11-2 and TRBJ2-5; the TCRdb call, TRBD2, lacks DNA for checking. The CDR3 reads CASSLGEGSVEETQYF.